Following are 26 T cell receptor beta chains from one sample sequenced in a study of shared clonotypes between healthy human individuals. The assay was immunoSEQ multiplex PCR, and TCRdb's table has in-frame clones only and misses some. The sample contains about 700,000 clones, 74% of which appear only once. The specimen sequenced was memory CD4+ T cells sorted from blood. Indicated subset: CD45RA-negative fraction. The receptors shown here come from a woman in her thirties in good health.

The V and J genes are TRBV15 and TRBJ2-7; 7 nucleotides line up with TRBD1. With 5 bases clipped from V and 4 bases from J, the junction kept 11 bases outside the gene matches. The CDR3 is made up of 15 amino acids. Germline CDR1 and CDR2: LNHNV and YYDKDF (reference sequence). The CDR3 DNA follows: TGTGCCACCAGCCAAGACAGGGTATCGCCTTACGAGCAGTACTTC. Residues: CATSQDRVSPYEQYF.

In this sample, this clone turned up once. The chain carries TRBV5-1 and TRBJ1-6; 7 bases match TRBD1. Unmatched junction bases numbered 13, after V lost 2 bases and J lost 14 bases. The germline V gene encodes CDR1 SGHRS and CDR2 YFSETQ. The CDR3 totals 15 residues. The CDR3 protein is CASSLSDRDRSALHF. Written as DNA, the CDR3 is TGCGCCAGCAGCTTATCCGACAGGGATCGGTCGGCCCTCCACTTT.

The chain links TRBV30 to TRBJ2-7, with D maybe TRBD1 (6 bases). The germline V gene encodes CDR1 GTSNPN and CDR2 SVGIG (reference sequence). The CDR3 runs 14 residues. The germline V and J ends were trimmed by 2 bases and 2 bases, with 13 bases remaining between them. The CDR3, as DNA: TGTGCCTGGAGTCTATCGACAGGTCCCTACGAGCAGTACTTC. This codes for CAWSLSTGPYEQYF.

The rearrangement links TRBV15 to TRBJ2-7; the D gene is possibly TRBD2 (6 bases). The V gene's germline CDR1 is LNHNV and CDR2 YYDKDF (reference sequence). V dropped 0 bases and J dropped 1 base, with 16 bases sitting between them. The CDR3 length is 17 residues. The CDR3 reads CATSRETGTPKSYEQYF. The DNA of the CDR3 is TGTGCCACCAGCAGAGAAACCGGGACTCCGAAATCCTACGAGCAGTACTTC.

The chain joins TRBV7-6 to TRBJ2-5; D gene ambiguous. The CDR3 spans 13 residues. CDR1 and CDR2 (germline): SGHVS, FNYEAQ. Trimming took 2 bases from V and 5 from J, leaving 9 bases between them. Written as DNA, the CDR3 is TGTGCCAGCAGCTTATCGCGGCTCGAGACCCAGTACTTC. Residues: CASSLSRLETQYF. The whole variable domain, remainder taken from reference TRBV7-6 and TRBJ2-5, is GAGVSQSPRYKVTKRGQDVALRCDPISGHVSLYWYRQALGQGPEFLTYFNYEAQQDKSGLPNDRFSAERPEGSISTLTIQRTEQRDSAMYRCASSLSRLETQYFGPGTRLLVL.

This clone was seen a few times. Here the CDR3 DNA reads TGTGCCAGCAGTTCCGGACAGGGGAGATATGAAAAACTGTTTTTT. It translates to CASSSGQGRYEKLFF. The J gene is TRBJ1-4, the V gene TRBV2; 9 nucleotides agree with TRBD1. This CDR3 contains 15 residues. Germline V CDR1 and CDR2: SNHLY, FYNNEI. The trim removed 5 bases at V and 6 bases at J, leaving 7 bases unmatched.

The chain couples TRBV6-5 to TRBJ1-4; no reliable D call. Looked up from germline, CDR1 is MNHEY and CDR2 is SVGAGI. V was pared by 0 bases and J by 0 bases, with 8 bases between. The CDR3 runs to 16 residues. The CDR3 loop is CASSYSLLATNEKLFF. In DNA form, the CDR3 reads TGTGCCAGCAGTTACTCGCTCCTAGCAACTAATGAAAAACTGTTTTTT.

Only a few counts were recorded for this clone. This chain links TRBV11-2 with TRBJ2-5; D might be TRBD1 or TRBD2, each matching 5 bases. Germline CDR1 and CDR2: SGHAT and FQNNGV. CDR3 size: 15 residues. V lost 2 bases, J lost 5 bases, and 15 bases lay in between. CDR3 nucleotides: TGTGCCAGCAGCTTACCTGGGACCGTGAGGGAGACCCAGTACTTC. Its protein product is CASSLPGTVRETQYF. Together with reference TRBV11-2 and TRBJ2-5, the CDR3 gives the full variable domain: EAGVAQSPRYKIIEKRQSVAFWCNPISGHATLYWYQQILGQGPKLLIQFQNNGVVDDSQLPKDRFSAERLKGVDSTLKIQPAKLEDSAVYLCASSLPGTVRETQYFGPGTRLLVL.

The chain links TRBV7-9 to TRBJ1-1, with TRBD1 as a possible D gene (5 bases). The CDR3 covers 13 residues. The germline V gene has CDR1 SEHNR and CDR2 FQNEAQ (reference sequence). Trimming shortened V by 5 bases and J by 3 bases, and 10 bases separated the two germline ends. The CDR3 DNA sequence: TGTGCCAGCAGCCCGGGACCGGACACTGAAGCTTTCTTT. Translation: CASSPGPDTEAFF.

This chain uses TRBV5-1 with TRBJ2-5; the D gene could be TRBD1 or TRBD2 (6 bases each). The CDR3 is made up of 16 amino acids. V was clipped by 0 bases and J by 1 base, with 13 bases between them. Germline loops: CDR1 SGHRS, CDR2 YFSETQ. Written as DNA, the CDR3 is TGCGCCAGCAGCTTGGCCGGTTGGGGGGCCCAAGAGACCCAGTACTTC. It translates to CASSLAGWGAQETQYF.

The rearrangement uses TRBV15 and TRBJ2-7, with 14 nucleotides matching TRBD2. The ends lost 5 bases at V and 5 bases at J; junction bases unmatched: 20. Germline CDR1 and CDR2: LNHNV and YYDKDF (reference sequence). The CDR3 loop spans 20 amino acids. The CDR3 loop reads CATSGRGAGLAGEAPNEQYF. Here the CDR3 DNA reads TGTGCCACCAGCGGCAGAGGTGCGGGACTAGCGGGAGAAGCCCCGAACGAGCAGTACTTC.

This clone was counted only a few times. The genes are TRBV18 and TRBJ1-2; D is undetermined. This CDR3 has 16 residues. The V and J ends lost 1 base and 4 bases respectively, with 16 bases between them. Germline CDR1 is KGHSH and CDR2 is LQKENI. CDR3 DNA: TGTGCCAGCTCACCACAGGGTCGATCGACCATCTATGGCTACACCTTC. Amino acid sequence: CASSPQGRSTIYGYTF.

This chain joins TRBV6-1 and TRBJ2-7, with 8 bases aligning to TRBD1. J gave up 4 bases and V 3 bases, and 11 bases lay outside the gene matches. Germline values: CDR1 MNHNS, CDR2 SASEGT. The CDR3 spans 16 residues. The CDR3 loop is CASSDKQGGSLYEQYF. CDR3 coding DNA: TGTGCCAGCAGTGACAAACAGGGGGGATCCCTTTACGAGCAGTACTTC.

This clone was counted many times. This chain links TRBV19 with TRBJ2-7; the match to TRBD1 covers 7 bases. The CDR3 consists of 16 residues. The ends lost 0 bases at V and 0 bases at J; junction bases unmatched: 5. Germline V gene data show CDR1 as LNHDA and CDR2 as SQIVND (reference sequence). CDR3 residues: CASSIDRAGGSYEQYF. For the CDR3, the DNA is TGTGCCAGTAGTATAGATCGAGCAGGGGGCTCCTACGAGCAGTACTTC.

The V and J genes are TRBV11-2 and TRBJ1-1; possible D gene TRBD1, 5 bases. Deletions cut 5 bases from V and 1 base from J, with 11 bases between. The CDR3 sequence is 14 residues long. CDR1 is SGHAT and CDR2 is FQNNGV in the germline V gene. The CDR3 DNA sequence: TGTGCCAGCAGCGCAGGGAGTCGGAACACTGAAGCTTTCTTT. Protein sequence: CASSAGSRNTEAFF.

The chain carries TRBV10-1 and TRBJ1-1; D not certain. Germline V gene data show CDR1 as WNHNN and CDR2 as SYGVQD (reference sequence). Trimming left V 9 bases short and J 4 bases short, with 15 bases between. The CDR3 is 13 residues long. The CDR3: CASSYTRGTEAFF. CDR3 nucleotides: TGCGCCAGTAGTTACACCCGAGGCACTGAAGCTTTCTTT.

V is TRBV2 and J is TRBJ2-7; D might be TRBD1 (5 bases). V lost 8 bases and J lost 4, with 15 bases in between. Germline CDR1 and CDR2: SNHLY and FYNNEI. The CDR3 consists of 13 residues. CDR3 bases: TGTGCCAGCGGGCAGGGTACATTTTACGAGCAGTACTTC. Translating it yields CASGQGTFYEQYF. The variable domain in full, completed from reference TRBV2 and TRBJ2-7, reads EPEVTQTPSHQVTQMGQEVILRCVPISNHLYFYWYRQILGQKVEFLVSFYNNEISEKSEIFDDQFSVERPDGSNFTLKIRSTKLEDSAMYFCASGQGTFYEQYFGPGTRLTVT.

The gene calls are TRBV19 and TRBJ1-1; D unresolved. CDR1 is LNHDA, CDR2 SQIVND, per germline (reference sequence). This CDR3 has 15 residues. The V end lost 3 bases, the J end lost 1 base, and 12 bases lay between the germline ends. In DNA, the CDR3 is TGTGCCAGTAGTATTTCTGGGGTGGCGAACACTGAAGCTTTCTTT. This codes for CASSISGVANTEAFF.

In its sample, this clone was seen a few times. CDR3: CASSPHFQGHGYTF. CDR3 nucleotide sequence: TGTGCCAGCAGTCCGCACTTTCAGGGGCATGGCTACACCTTC. The chain combines TRBV28 with TRBJ1-2; D is possibly TRBD1 (6 bases). CDR3 length equals 14 residues. The V end lost 5 bases, the J end lost 6 bases, and 16 bases lay between the germline ends. CDR1 and CDR2 from the germline V gene are MDHEN and SYDVKM.

This chain connects TRBV15 to TRBJ2-5; D ambiguous. The CDR3 covers 11 residues. V was pared by 1 base and J by 4 bases, with 1 base between. CDR1 is LNHNV, CDR2 YYDKDF, per germline (reference sequence). Here the CDR3 reads CATSRGETQYF. Here the CDR3 DNA reads TGTGCCACCAGCAGAGGAGAGACCCAGTACTTC.

The J gene is TRBJ1-2, the V gene TRBV19; D is possibly TRBD1 (6 bases). The ends were cut back, 5 bases at V and 3 bases at J, with 19 bases in the middle. Germline CDR1 and CDR2: LNHDA and SQIVND (reference sequence). The CDR3 spans 16 residues. The chain's CDR3 is CASSSDDGGRHYGYTF. CDR3 nucleotide sequence: TGTGCCAGTAGTTCGGATGACGGGGGCAGGCACTATGGCTACACCTTC.

This chain uses TRBV30 with TRBJ1-1; D remains ambiguous. Trimming cost V 2 bases and J 1 base, with 8 bases left between them. Germline CDR1 GTSNPN, CDR2 SVGIG (reference sequence). There are 13 residues in the CDR3. The CDR3 loop reads CAWSIGWNTEAFF. DNA of the CDR3: TGTGCCTGGAGTATCGGATGGAACACTGAAGCTTTCTTT.

The J gene is TRBJ2-1, the V gene TRBV10-3, with a weak D call TRBD1 (6 bases). The CDR3 has 13 residues. CDR1 ENHRY and CDR2 SYGVKD come from the germline V gene. Between the trimmed V and J ends, which lost 3 bases and 10 bases, there was a span of 13 bases. The chain's CDR3 is CAISEARGHEQFF. The CDR3 region has the DNA TGTGCCATCAGTGAAGCCAGGGGCCACGAGCAGTTCTTC.

The rearrangement links TRBV6-5 to TRBJ1-4; the match to TRBD1 covers 9 bases. Germline V gene sequence: CDR1 MNHEY, CDR2 SVGAGI. The CDR3 runs 15 residues. Trimming at V came to 6 bases and at J to 2 bases, leaving 4 bases not matched to a gene. The CDR3 here is CASRSQGATNEKLFF. CDR3 in DNA: TGTGCCAGCAGATCACAGGGGGCGACTAATGAAAAACTGTTTTTT.

This clone has only one observation. The chain carries TRBV6-1 and TRBJ1-5; 10 positions agree with TRBD1. Germline trimming cut 4 bases from V and 0 bases from J; bases unmatched to any gene: 9. Germline V lookup: CDR1 MNHNS, CDR2 SASEGT. The CDR3 contains 18 residues. The CDR3 sequence: CASSGRTGGSYSNQPQHF. CDR3 coding DNA: TGTGCCAGCAGTGGGAGGACAGGGGGGTCCTATAGCAATCAGCCCCAGCATTTT.

This chain links TRBV5-1 with TRBJ1-1; TRBD1 aligns across 10 bases. The CDR3 is 13 residues long. V lost 3 bases and J lost 4; bases outside the gene matches: 0. Looked up from germline, CDR1 is SGHRS and CDR2 is YFSETQ. DNA of the CDR3: TGCGCCAGCAGCTGGGACAGGGGCACTGAAGCTTTCTTT. This gives the protein CASSWDRGTEAFF.